This entry concerns a single T cell receptor (beta chain). Tregs were sorted as CD4+CD25+CD127-/low cells. Looked up from germline, CDR1 is MNHEY and CDR2 is SVGAGI. There are 14 residues in the CDR3. V shed 2 bases, J shed 2 bases, and the junction held 2 bases outside the gene matches. After constant-region reverse-primer amplification, full-length variable regions underwent semi-nested PCR with Nested Universal Primer A. Via MiXCR, TCRdb re-called the 5' RACE reads, giving one row per CDR3 protein. This table holds roughly 45,000 distinct CDR3 sequences, less than 25% found once. The specimen was Tregs sorted from blood. This receptor was obtained from a female donor with breast cancer. The chain links TRBV6-5 to TRBJ2-7, with TRBD1 identical over 8 bases. The CDR3 region has the DNA TGTGCCAGCAGTTACCAGGGGGCCACCTACGAGCAGTACTTC. Amino acid sequence: CASSYQGATYEQYF.